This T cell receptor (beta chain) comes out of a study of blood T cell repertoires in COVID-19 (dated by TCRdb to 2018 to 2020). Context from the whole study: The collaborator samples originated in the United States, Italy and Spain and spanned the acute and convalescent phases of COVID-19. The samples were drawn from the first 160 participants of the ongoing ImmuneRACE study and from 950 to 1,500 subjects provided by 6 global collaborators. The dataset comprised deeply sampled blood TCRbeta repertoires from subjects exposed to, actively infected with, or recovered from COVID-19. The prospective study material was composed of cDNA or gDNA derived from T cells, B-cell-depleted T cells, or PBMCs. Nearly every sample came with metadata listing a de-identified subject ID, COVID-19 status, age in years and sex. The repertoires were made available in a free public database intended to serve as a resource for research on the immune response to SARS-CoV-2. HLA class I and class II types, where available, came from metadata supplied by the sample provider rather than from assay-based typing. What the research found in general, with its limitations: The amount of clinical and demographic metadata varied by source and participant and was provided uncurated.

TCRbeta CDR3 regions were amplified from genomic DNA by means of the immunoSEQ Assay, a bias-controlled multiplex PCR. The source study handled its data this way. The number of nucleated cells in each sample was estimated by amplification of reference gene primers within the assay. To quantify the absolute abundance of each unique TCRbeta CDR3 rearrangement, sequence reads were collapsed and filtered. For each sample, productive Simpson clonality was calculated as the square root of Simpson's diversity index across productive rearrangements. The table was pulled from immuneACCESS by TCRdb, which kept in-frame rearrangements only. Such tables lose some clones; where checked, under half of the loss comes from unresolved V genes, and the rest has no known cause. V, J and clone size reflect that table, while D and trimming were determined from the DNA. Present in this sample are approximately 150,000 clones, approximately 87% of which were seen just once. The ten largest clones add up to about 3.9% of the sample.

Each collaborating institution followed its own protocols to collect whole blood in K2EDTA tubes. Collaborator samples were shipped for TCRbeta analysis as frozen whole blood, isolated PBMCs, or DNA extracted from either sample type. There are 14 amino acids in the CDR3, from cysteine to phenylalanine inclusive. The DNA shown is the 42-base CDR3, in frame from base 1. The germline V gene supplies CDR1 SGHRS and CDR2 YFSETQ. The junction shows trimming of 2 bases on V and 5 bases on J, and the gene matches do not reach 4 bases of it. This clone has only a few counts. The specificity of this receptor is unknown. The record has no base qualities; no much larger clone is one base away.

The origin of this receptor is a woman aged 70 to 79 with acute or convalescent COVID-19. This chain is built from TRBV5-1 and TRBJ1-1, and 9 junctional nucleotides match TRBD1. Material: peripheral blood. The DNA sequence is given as TGCGCCAGCAGCTTAACAGGGGGCGGGACTGAAGCTTTCTTT. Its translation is CASSLTGGGTEAFF.